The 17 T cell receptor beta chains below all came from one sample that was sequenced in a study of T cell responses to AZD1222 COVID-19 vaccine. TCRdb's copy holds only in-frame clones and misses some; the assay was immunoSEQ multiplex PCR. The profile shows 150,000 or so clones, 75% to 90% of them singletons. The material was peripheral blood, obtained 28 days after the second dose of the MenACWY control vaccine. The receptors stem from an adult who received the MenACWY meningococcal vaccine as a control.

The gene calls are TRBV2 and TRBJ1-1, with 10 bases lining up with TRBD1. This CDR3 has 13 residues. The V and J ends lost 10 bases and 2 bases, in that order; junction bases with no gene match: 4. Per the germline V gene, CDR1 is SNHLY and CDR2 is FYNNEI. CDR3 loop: CATRQGANTEAFF. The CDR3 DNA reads TGTGCCACTCGACAGGGGGCAAACACTGAAGCTTTCTTT.

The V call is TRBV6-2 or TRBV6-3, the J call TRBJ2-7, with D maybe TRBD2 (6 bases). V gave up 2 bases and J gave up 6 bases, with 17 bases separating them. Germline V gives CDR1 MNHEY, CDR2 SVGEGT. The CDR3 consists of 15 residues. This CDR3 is CASSYNPQGGFEQYF. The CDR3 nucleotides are TGTGCCAGCAGTTACAACCCCCAGGGAGGTTTCGAGCAGTACTTC.

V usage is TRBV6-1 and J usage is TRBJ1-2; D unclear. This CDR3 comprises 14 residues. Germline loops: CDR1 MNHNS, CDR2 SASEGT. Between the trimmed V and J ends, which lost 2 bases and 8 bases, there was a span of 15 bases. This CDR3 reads CASSETGEGWGYTF. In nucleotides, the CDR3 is TGTGCCAGCAGTGAAACCGGGGAGGGCTGGGGCTACACCTTC.

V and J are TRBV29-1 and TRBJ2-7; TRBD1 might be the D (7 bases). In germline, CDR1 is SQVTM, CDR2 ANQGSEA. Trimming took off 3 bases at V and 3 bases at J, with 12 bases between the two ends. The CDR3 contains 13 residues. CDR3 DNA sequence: TGCAGCGTTGAGGGGGGACAGTTCTACGAGCAGTACTTC. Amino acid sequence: CSVEGGQFYEQYF.

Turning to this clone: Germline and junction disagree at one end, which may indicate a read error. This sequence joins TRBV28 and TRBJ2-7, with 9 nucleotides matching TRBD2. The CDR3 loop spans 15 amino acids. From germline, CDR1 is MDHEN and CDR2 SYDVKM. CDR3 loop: CASSPAVRLAGPIAF. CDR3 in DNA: TGTGCCAGCAGTCCAGCCGTACGCCTAGCGGGACCTATCGCCTTC.

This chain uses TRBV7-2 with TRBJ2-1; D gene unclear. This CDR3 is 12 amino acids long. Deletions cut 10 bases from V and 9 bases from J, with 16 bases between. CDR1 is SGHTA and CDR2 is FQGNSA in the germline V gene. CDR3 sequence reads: CATRLVYGEQFF. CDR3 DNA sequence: TGTGCCACAAGATTAGTCTATGGTGAGCAGTTCTTC.

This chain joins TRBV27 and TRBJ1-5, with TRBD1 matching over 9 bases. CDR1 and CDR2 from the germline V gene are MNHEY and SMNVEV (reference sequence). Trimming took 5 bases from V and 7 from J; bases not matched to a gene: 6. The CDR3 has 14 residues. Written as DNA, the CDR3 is TGTGCCAGCAGTAAGGGACAGGGAGGACAGCCCCAGCATTTT. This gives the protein CASSKGQGGQPQHF.

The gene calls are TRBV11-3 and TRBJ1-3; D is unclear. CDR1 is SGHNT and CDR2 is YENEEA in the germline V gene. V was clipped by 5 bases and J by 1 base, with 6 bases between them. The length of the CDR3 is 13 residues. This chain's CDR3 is CASSSYSGNTIYF. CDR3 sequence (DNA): TGTGCCAGCAGCAGTTATTCTGGAAACACCATATATTTT.

The CDR3 loop is CASRRGSQHF. For the CDR3, the DNA is TGTGCCAGCAGGAGGGGGAGCCAGCATTTT. The chain links TRBV2 to TRBJ1-5, with a possible D match to TRBD1 (6 bases). The V end was cut by 6 bases, the J end by 12 bases, with 9 bases between. Per the germline V gene, CDR1 is SNHLY and CDR2 is FYNNEI. The CDR3 is 10 residues long.

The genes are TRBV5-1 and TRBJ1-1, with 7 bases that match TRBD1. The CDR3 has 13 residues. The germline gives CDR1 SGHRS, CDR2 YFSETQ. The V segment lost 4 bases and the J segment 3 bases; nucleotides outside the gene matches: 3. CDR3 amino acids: CASSMTGYTEAFF. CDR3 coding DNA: TGCGCCAGCAGCATGACAGGGTACACTGAAGCTTTCTTT.

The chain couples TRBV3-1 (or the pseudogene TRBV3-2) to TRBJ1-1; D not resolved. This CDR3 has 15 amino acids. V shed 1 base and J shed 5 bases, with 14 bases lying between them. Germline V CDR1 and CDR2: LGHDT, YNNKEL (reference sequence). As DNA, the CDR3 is TGTGCCAGCAGCCAAGTGGGCAGGTCAGTAACTGAAGCTTTCTTT. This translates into CASSQVGRSVTEAFF.

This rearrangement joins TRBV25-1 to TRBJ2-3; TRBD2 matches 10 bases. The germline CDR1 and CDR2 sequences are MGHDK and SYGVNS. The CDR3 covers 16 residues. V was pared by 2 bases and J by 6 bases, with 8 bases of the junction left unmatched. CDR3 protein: CASSENPGLATDTQYF. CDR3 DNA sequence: TGTGCCAGCAGTGAAAATCCGGGACTAGCGACCGATACGCAGTATTTT.

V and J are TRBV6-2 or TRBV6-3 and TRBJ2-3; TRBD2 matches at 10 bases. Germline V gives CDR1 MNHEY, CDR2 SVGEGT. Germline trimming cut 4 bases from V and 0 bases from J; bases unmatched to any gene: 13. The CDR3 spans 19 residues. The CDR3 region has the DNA TGTGCCAGCAGTTTCGACTCTAGCGGGAGTTGGGGCAGCACAGATACGCAGTATTTT. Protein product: CASSFDSSGSWGSTDTQYF.

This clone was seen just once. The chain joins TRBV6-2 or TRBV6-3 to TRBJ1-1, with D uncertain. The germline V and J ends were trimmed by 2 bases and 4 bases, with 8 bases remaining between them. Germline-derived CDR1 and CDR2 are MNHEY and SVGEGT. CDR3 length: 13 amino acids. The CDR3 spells CASSYGMRTEAFF. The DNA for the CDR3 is TGTGCCAGCAGTTACGGTATGCGCACTGAAGCTTTCTTT.

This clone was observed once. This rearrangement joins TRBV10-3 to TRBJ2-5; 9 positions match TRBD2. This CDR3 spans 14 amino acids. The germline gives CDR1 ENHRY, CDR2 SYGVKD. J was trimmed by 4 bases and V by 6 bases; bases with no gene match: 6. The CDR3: CAIRPGLARETQYF. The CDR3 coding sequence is TGTGCCATCAGGCCGGGACTAGCCCGAGAGACCCAGTACTTC.

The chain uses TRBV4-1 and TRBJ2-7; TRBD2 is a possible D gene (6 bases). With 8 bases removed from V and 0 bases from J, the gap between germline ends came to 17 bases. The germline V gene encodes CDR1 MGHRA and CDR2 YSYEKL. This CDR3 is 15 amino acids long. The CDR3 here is CASRLGAGASYEQYF. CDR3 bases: TGCGCCAGCCGCCTTGGAGCGGGCGCCTCCTACGAGCAGTACTTC.

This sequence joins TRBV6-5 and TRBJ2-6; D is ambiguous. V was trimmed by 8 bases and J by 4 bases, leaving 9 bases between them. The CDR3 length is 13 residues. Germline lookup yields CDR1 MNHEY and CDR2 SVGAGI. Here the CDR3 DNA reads TGTGCCAGCCGTCTTGACGGGGCCAACGTCCTGACTTTC. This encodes CASRLDGANVLTF.